This T cell receptor beta chain was sequenced for a study of blood T cell repertoires in COVID-19 (dated by TCRdb to 2019 to 2021). About the full investigation: Collaborator samples came from the United States, Italy and Spain and covered acute and convalescent phases of COVID-19. The prospective study material was composed of cDNA or gDNA derived from T cells, B-cell-depleted T cells, or PBMCs. Deeply sampled blood TCRbeta repertoires from subjects exposed to, actively infected with, or recovered from COVID-19 were included in the dataset. The repertoires were released in a freely available public database meant as a resource for research on the immune response to SARS-CoV-2. The samples were drawn from the first 160 participants of the ongoing ImmuneRACE study and from over a thousand subjects provided by 6 global collaborators. A de-identified subject ID, COVID-19 status, age in years and sex were almost always included in the sample metadata. Where available, HLA class I and class II types were taken from metadata supplied by the sample provider and were not determined by assay-based typing.

The paper as a whole reports these results and caveats: The quantity of clinical and demographic metadata differed by source and by participant and was supplied without curation.

Participants in the prospective study were enrolled through a virtual design, were aged roughly 18 to 100 years, and lived in roughly 24 United States geographic areas. Cohort assignment in the prospective study relied on participant-reported clinical history from a screening survey and a study questionnaire. Exposed participants had been in contact, within 2 weeks of entering the study, with a person who had a PCR-confirmed or clinician-diagnosed case of COVID-19. In the prospective study, whole blood, serum and a nasopharyngeal or oropharyngeal swab were collected from each participant by mobile phlebotomists. Prospective study participants could optionally give additional blood draws and questionnaires over a roughly two-month period. Before DNA extraction, prospective study blood samples were shipped either frozen or at room temperature. TCRbeta CDR3 regions were amplified from genomic DNA by means of the immunoSEQ Assay, a bias-controlled multiplex PCR. In the paper's pipeline: The number of nucleated cells in each sample was estimated by amplification of reference gene primers within the assay. To quantify the absolute abundance of each unique TCRbeta CDR3 rearrangement, sequence reads were collapsed and filtered. For each sample, productive Simpson clonality was calculated as the square root of Simpson's diversity index over productive rearrangements. This immuneACCESS table, as held by TCRdb, lists in-frame sequences with V and J called but not all clones. Of the missing ones, under half trace to an unresolved V gene in checked studies; the others have no known cause. The V and J calls and clone size come from that table; D and trimming were worked out from the DNA. The sample records 250,000 to 300,000 clones, approximately 78% of which are singletons. The ten most abundant clones make up 5% of the sample.

Details on this clone: Its cognate antigen has yet to be identified. No base quality values were provided; no much bigger clone lies one nucleotide off.

The sample taken for sequencing was PBMCs or T cells enriched from blood (not recorded which). The receptor was isolated from a man aged 35 to 55 who had been exposed to COVID-19.

The CDR3 reads as follows: CASSYSPTSGRASDTQYF. In nucleotides, the sequence is TGTGCCAGCAGTTACTCCCCGACTAGCGGGAGGGCCTCAGATACGCAGTATTTT. Recombination connected TRBV6-2 or TRBV6-3 to TRBJ2-3; the central 14 bases match TRBD2. The CDR3 goes from the cysteine to the phenylalanine over 18 residues. Only CDR3 DNA is held: 54 bases, read in frame from base 1. Germline trimming: 0 bases from V, 4 bases from J; junction bases outside gene matches: 6. For CDR1 and CDR2, the germline V gene lists MNHEY and SVGEGT.